This T cell receptor (beta chain) is drawn from a study of blood T cells in healthy people across ages. Study conclusions and caveats: Strong correlation was found linking TCR beta diversity to naive T cell percentage. From one million sequenced T cells, diversity estimates were lower bounds.

PBMCs, at least 7 million per sample, were isolated. A J-beta primer mix and a sample-barcoded 5' primer were used in a second PCR of about 6 to 12 cycles. TCRdb re-called the 5' RACE reads with MiXCR, one entry per CDR3 protein. The sample shows more than 650,000 distinct CDR3 sequences, 22% of them seen only once. CDR3 length equals 16 residues. As to this clonotype: Its specificity is not known.

The clonotype originates from an older man in good health. What was sequenced was blood. The V and J genes are TRBV12-3 or TRBV12-4 and TRBJ2-7, with TRBD2 matching 13 bases. The DNA end favors TRBJ2-5, so the J call may be wrong. CDR3 sequence reads: CASSSLTSGGAETQYF. The CDR3 coding sequence is TGTGCCAGCAGTTCCCTAACTAGCGGGGGGGCAGAGACCCAGTACTTC.